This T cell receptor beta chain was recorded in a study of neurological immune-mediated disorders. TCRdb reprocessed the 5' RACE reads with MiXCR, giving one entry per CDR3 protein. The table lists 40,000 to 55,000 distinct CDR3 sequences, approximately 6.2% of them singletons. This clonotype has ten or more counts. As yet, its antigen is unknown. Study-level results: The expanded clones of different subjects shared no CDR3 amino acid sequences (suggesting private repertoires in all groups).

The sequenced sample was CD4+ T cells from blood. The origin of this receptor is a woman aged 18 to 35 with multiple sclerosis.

The CDR3 sequence: CASSFSGSDTGELFF. The CDR3 coding sequence is TGCGCCAGCAGCTTCAGCGGGAGCGACACCGGGGAGCTGTTTTTT. The chain employs TRBV5-1 and TRBJ2-2; 8 bases line up with TRBD2. V shed 2 bases and J 3 bases; nucleotides not matched to a gene: 3. The CDR3 covers 15 residues. The germline V gene has CDR1 SGHRS and CDR2 YFSETQ.